The source of this T cell receptor (beta chain) is a study of blood T cell repertoires in COVID-19. Trimming took 4 bases from V and 0 from J; bases not matched to a gene: 8. The CDR3 sequence is 17 residues long. CDR1 and CDR2 from the germline V gene are MNHEY and SMNVEV (reference sequence). Measured with immunoSEQ multiplex PCR; TCRdb has only the in-frame clones, and not every one. In the table there are 100,000 or so clones, roughly 88% of which are singletons. Sequenced input: peripheral blood. This sequence was found in a woman aged 60 to 75 with acute or convalescent COVID-19. The chain has TRBV27 and TRBJ1-5, with 8 bases lining up with TRBD1. CDR3 loop: CASSSGTGRYSNQPQHF. The CDR3, as DNA: TGTGCCAGCAGTTCCGGGACAGGCCGCTATAGCAATCAGCCCCAGCATTTT.